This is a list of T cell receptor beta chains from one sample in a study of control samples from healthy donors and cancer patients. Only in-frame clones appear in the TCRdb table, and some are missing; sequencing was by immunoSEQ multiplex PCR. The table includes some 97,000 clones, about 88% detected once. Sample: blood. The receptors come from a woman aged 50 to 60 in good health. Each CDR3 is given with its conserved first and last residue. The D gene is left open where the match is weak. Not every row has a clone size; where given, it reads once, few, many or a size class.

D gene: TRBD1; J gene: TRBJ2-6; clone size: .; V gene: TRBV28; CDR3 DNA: TGTGCCAGCAGTTTCGGGACAGGGAAGTCTGGGGCCAACGTCCTGACTTTC; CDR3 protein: CASSFGTGKSGANVLTF
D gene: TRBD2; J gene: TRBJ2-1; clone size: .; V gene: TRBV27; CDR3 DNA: TGTGCCAGCAGTTCTGGACTAGCGGGACCCGGCAATGAGCAGTTCTTC; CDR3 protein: CASSSGLAGPGNEQFF
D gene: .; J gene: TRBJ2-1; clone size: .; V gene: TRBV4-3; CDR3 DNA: TGCGCCAGCAGCCCCCGAACTAGTGAGTTCTTC; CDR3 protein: CASSPRTSEFF
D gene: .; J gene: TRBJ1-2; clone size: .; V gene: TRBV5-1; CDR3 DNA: TGCGCCAGCAGCTTGGTGGGGCAGCCTCTTAACTATGGCTACACCTTC; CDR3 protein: CASSLVGQPLNYGYTF
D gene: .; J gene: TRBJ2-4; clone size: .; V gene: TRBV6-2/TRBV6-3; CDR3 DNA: TGTGCCAGCAGTTACACTTACGTGGCGACAAACATTCAGTACTTC; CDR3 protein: CASSYTYVATNIQYF
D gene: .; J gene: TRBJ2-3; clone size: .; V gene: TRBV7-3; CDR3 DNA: TGTGCCAGCAGCCAGGACGCTAGCACAGATACGCAGTATTTT; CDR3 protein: CASSQDASTDTQYF
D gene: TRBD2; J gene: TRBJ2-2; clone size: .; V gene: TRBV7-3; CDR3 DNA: TGTGCCAGCAGCGTAGCGGGTAACACCGGGGAGCTGTTTTTT; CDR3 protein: CASSVAGNTGELFF
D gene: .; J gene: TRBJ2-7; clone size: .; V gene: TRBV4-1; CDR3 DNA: TGCGCCAGCAGCCAAGGCCAGGCTTACGAGCAGTACTTC; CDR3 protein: CASSQGQAYEQYF
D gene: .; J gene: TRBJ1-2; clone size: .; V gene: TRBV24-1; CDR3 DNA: TGTGCCACCAGTGATTCTACAAGCCCCTTC; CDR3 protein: CATSDSTSPF
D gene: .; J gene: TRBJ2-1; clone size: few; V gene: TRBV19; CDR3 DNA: TGTGCCAGTATAGGAGACGGCACTCTCTACAATGAGCAGTTCTTC; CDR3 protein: CASIGDGTLYNEQFF
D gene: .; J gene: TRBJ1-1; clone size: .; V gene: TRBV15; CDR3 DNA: TGTGCCACCAGCAGAGGTACCAATCGTATGAACACTGAAGCTTTCTTT; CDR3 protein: CATSRGTNRMNTEAFF
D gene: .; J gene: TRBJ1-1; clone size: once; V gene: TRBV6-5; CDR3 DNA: TGTGCCAGCAGTACGATGAACACTGAAGCTTTCTTT; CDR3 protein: CASSTMNTEAFF
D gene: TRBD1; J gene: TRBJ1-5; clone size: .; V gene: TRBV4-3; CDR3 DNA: TGCGCCAGCAGCTGGAGGACAGGGATTGATCAGCCCCAGCATTTT; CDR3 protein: CASSWRTGIDQPQHF
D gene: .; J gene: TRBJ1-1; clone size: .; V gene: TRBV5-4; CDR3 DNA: TGTGCCAGCGCGGGAGGAATGAACACTGAAGCTTTCTTT; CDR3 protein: CASAGGMNTEAFF
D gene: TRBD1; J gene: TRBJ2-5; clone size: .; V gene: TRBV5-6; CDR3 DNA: TGTGCCAGCAGCTCACAGGGGGCCGAGACCCAGTACTTC; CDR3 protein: CASSSQGAETQYF
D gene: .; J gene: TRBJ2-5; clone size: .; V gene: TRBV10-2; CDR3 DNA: TGCGCCAGCGGGGGGAACCAGTACTTC; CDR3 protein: CASGGNQYF
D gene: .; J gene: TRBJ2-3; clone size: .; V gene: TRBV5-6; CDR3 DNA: TGTGCCAGCAGCTTGGTCAGGGATCCAGATACGCAGTATTTT; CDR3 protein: CASSLVRDPDTQYF
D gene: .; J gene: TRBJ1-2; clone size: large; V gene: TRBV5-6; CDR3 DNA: TGTGCCAGCAGCTTGGGCTCTTTCCAGGGGCTGGGCTACACCTTC; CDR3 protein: CASSLGSFQGLGYTF
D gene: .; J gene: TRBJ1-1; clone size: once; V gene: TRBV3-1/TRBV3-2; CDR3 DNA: TGTGCCAGCAGCCAAGGGGGATCGGGCTTGCAGACTGAAGCTTTCTTT; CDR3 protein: CASSQGGSGLQTEAFF
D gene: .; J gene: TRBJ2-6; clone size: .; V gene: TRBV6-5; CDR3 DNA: TGTGCCAGCAGATCGGGGGCAACTGGGGCCAACGTCCTGACTTTC; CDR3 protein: CASRSGATGANVLTF
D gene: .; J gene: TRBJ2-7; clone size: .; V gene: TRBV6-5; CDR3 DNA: TGTGCCAGCAGCTACAGTGGCGCTAGATTTGGGCAGTACTTC; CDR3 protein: CASSYSGARFGQYF
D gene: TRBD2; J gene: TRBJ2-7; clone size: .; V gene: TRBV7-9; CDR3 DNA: TGTGCCAGCAGCTCCTCCCTTCGGGGGGGGCAGGTGGAGCAGTACTTC; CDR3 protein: CASSSSLRGGQVEQYF
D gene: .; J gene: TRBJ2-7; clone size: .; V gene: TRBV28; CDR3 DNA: TGTGCCAGCAGTTTAACCTACGAGCAGTACTTC; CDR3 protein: CASSLTYEQYF
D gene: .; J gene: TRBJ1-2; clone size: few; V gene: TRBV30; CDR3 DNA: TGTGCCTGGAGTCGGAGAAGGGGCTACACCTTC; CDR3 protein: CAWSRRRGYTF
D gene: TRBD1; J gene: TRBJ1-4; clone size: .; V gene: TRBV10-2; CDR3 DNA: TGCGCCAGCAGTGAGACGGACAGGGGGTCTAATGAAAAACTGTTTTTT; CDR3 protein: CASSETDRGSNEKLFF
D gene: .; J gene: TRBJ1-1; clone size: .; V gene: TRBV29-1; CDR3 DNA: TGCAGCGTTGTCTTAGGGCGGGGGGCGAGGGCAGAGAACACTGAAGCTTTCTTT; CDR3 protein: CSVVLGRGARAENTEAFF
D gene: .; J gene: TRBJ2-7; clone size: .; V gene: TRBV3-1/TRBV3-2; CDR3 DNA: TGTGCCAGCAGCCAAGCTCGGGGGACCCTTGGCGAGCAGTACTTC; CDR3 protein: CASSQARGTLGEQYF
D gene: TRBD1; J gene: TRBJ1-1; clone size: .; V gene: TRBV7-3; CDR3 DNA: TGTGCCAGCAGCTTAACACAGGGGAGGACTGAAGCTTTCTTT; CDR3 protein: CASSLTQGRTEAFF
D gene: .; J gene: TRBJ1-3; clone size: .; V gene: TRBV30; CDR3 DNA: TGTGCCTGGAGTTCGCAGCCGGGGGCCATATATTTT; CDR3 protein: CAWSSQPGAIYF
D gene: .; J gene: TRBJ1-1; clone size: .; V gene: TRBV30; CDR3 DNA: TGTGCCTGGAGCGAAGGGTACACTGAAGCTTTCTTT; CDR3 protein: CAWSEGYTEAFF
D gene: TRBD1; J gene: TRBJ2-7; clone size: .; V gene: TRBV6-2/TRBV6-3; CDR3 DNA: TGTGCCAGCAGTTACCAGGGGACAGGGCGCTACGAGCAGTACTTC; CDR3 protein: CASSYQGTGRYEQYF
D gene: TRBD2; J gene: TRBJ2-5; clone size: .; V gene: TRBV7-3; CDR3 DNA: TGTGCCAGCAGCTCGGCCGGGACTAGCAAAGAGACCCAGTACTTC; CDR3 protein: CASSSAGTSKETQYF